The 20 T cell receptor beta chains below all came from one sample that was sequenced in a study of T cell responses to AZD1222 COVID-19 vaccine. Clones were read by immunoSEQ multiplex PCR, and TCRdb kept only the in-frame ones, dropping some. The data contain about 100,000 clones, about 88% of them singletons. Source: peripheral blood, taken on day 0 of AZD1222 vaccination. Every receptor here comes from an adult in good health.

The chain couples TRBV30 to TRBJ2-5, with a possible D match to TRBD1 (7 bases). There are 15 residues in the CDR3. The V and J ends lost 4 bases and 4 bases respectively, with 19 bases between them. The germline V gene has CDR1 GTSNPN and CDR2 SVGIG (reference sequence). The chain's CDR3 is CAWTPRQGGRETQYF. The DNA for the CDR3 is TGTGCCTGGACCCCCCGACAGGGAGGCCGAGAGACCCAGTACTTC.

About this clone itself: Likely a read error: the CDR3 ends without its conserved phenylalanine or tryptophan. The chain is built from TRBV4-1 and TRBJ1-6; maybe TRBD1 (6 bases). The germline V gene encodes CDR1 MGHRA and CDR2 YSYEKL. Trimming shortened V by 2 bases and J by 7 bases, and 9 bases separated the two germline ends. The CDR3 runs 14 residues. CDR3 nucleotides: TGCGCCAGCAGCCAACAAGGGGGGAATTCACCCCTCCACCTT. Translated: CASSQQGGNSPLHL.

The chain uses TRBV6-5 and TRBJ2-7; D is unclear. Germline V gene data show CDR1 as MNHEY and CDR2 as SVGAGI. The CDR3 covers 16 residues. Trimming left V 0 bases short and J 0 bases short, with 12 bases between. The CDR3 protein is CASSYSASPSSYEQYF. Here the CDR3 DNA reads TGTGCCAGCAGTTACTCGGCCTCGCCAAGCTCCTACGAGCAGTACTTC.

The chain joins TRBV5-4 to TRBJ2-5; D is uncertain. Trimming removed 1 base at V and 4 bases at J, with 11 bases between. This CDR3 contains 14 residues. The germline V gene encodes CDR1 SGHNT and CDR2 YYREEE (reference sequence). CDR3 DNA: TGTGCCAGCAGCTTGCAGATGGTCAGAGAGACCCAGTACTTC. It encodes CASSLQMVRETQYF.

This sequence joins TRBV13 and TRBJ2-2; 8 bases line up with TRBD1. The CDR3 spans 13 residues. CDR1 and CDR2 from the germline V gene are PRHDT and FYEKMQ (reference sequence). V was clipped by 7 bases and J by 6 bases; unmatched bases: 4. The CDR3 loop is CASMNRGAGELFF. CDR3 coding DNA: TGTGCCAGCATGAACAGGGGGGCCGGGGAGCTGTTTTTT.

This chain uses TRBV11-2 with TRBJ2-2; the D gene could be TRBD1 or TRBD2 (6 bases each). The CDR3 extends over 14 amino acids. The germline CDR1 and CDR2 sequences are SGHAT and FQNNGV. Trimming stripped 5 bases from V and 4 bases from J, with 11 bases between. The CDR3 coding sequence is TGTGCCAGCAGCAGGGGGGTCGTCACCGGGGAGCTGTTTTTT. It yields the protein CASSRGVVTGELFF.

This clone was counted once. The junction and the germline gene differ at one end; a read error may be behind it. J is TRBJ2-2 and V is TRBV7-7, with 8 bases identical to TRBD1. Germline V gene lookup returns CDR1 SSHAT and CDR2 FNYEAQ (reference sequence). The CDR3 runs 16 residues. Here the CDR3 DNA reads TGTGCTAGCAGCTTGAGTTTGGACAGGGTCACCGGGGAGCTGTTTTTT. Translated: CASSLSLDRVTGELFF. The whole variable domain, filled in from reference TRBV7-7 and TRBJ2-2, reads GAGVSQSPRYKVTKRGQDVTLRCDPISSHATLYWYQQALGQGPEFLTYFNYEAQPDKSGLPSDRFSAERPEGSISTLTIQRTEQRDSAMYRCASSLSLDRVTGELFFGEGSRLTVL.

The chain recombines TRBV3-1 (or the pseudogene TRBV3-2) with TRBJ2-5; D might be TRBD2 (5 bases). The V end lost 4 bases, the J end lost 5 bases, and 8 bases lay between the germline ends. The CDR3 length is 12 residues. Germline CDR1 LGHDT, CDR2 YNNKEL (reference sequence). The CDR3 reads CASSPPGETQYF. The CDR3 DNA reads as TGTGCCAGCAGCCCCCCGGGGGAGACCCAGTACTTC.

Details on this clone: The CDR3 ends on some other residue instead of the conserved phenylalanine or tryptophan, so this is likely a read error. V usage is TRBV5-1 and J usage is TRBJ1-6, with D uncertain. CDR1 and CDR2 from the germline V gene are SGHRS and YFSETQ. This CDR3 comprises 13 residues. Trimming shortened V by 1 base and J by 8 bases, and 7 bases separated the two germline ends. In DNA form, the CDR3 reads TGCGCCAGCAGCTTGTCAGACGATTCACCCCTCCACCTT. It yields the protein CASSLSDDSPLHL.

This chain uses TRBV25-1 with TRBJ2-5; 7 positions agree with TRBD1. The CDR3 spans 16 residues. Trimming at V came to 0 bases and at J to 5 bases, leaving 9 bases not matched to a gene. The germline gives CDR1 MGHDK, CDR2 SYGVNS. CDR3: CASSEYIGTALETQYF. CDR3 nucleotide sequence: TGTGCCAGCAGTGAATATATCGGGACAGCACTCGAGACCCAGTACTTC.

The CDR3 here is CASSPQADRHTDTQYF. The CDR3 DNA follows: TGTGCCAGCAGCCCTCAAGCGGACAGGCACACAGATACGCAGTATTTT. The chain carries TRBV7-3 and TRBJ2-3; 7 nucleotides agree with TRBD1. The CDR3 sequence is 16 residues long. The V gene end was trimmed by 5 bases and the J gene end by 2 bases; junction bases not matched to a gene: 10. The V gene's germline CDR1 is SGHTA and CDR2 FQGTGA.

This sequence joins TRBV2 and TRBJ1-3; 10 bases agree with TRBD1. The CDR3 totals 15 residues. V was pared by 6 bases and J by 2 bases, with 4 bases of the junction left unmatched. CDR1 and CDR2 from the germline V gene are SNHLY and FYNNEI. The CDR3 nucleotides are TGTGCCAGCAGGGGACAGGGGTCCACTGGAAACACCATATATTTT. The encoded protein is CASRGQGSTGNTIYF.

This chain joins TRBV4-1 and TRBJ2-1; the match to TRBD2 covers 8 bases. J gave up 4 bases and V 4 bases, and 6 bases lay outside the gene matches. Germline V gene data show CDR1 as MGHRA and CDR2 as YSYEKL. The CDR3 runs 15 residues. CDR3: CASSPWTSRYNEQFF. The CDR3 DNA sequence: TGCGCCAGCAGCCCTTGGACTAGCAGATACAATGAGCAGTTCTTC.

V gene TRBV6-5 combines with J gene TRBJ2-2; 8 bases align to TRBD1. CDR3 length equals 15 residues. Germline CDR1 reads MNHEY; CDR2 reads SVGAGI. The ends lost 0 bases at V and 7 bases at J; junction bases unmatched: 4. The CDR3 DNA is TGTGCCAGCAGTTACTCGGACAGGGTGGTCGGGGAGCTGTTTTTT. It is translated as CASSYSDRVVGELFF.

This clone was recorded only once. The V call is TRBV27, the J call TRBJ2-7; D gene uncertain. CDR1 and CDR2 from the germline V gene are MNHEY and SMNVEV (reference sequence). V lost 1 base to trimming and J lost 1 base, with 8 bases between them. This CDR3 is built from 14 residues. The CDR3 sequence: CASSLFYSSYEQYF. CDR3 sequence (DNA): TGTGCCAGCAGTTTATTTTACAGTTCCTACGAGCAGTACTTC.

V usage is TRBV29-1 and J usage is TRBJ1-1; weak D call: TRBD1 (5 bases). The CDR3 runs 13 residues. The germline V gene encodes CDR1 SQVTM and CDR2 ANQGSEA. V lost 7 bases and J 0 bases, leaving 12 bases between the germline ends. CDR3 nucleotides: TGCAGCGCCCCAGGGCAGCTGAACACTGAAGCTTTCTTT. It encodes CSAPGQLNTEAFF. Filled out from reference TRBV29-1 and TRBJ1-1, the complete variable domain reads SAVISQKPSRDICQRGTSLTIQCQVDSQVTMMFWYRQQPGQSLTLIATANQGSEATYESGFVIDKFPISRPNLTFSTLTVSNMSPEDSSIYLCSAPGQLNTEAFFGQGTRLTVV.

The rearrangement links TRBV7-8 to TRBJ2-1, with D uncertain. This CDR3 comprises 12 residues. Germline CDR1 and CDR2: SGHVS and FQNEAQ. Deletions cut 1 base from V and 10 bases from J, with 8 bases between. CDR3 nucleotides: TGTGCCAGCAGCTTAGATTCGCAAGAGCAGTTCTTC. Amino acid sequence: CASSLDSQEQFF. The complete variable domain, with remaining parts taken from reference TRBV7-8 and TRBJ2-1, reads GAGVSQSPRYKVAKRGQDVALRCDPISGHVSLFWYQQALGQGPEFLTYFQNEAQLDKSGLPSDRFFAERPEGSVSTLKIQRTQQEDSAVYLCASSLDSQEQFFGPGTRLTVL.

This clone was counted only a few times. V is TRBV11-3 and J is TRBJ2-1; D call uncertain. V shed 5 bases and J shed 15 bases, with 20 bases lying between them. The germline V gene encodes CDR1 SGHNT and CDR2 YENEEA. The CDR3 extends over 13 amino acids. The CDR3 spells CASSPSRQGELFF. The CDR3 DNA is TGTGCCAGCAGCCCATCCAGGCAAGGAGAACTGTTCTTC.

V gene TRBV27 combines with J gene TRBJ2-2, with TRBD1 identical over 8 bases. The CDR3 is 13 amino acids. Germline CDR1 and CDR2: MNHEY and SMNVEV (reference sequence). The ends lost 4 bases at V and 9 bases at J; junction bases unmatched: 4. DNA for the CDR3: TGTGCCAGCAGTTCCAGGGGGCGGTGGGAGCTGTTTTTT. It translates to CASSSRGRWELFF.

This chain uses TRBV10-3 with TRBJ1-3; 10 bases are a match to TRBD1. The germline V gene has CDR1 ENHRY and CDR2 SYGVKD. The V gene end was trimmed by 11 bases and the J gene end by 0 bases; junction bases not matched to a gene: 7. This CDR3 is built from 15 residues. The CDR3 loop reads CAVGTGASSGNTIYF. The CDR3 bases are TGTGCCGTAGGGACAGGGGCGTCCTCTGGAAACACCATATATTTT.